The 13 T cell receptor beta chains below were found in one sample sequenced in a study of molecular identifiers for immune sequencing clone quantification. MiXCR, applied by TCRdb to the PCR reads, yields one record per CDR3 protein. The sample comprises approximately 670,000 distinct CDR3 sequences, 15% to 20% of which are singletons, and roughly 0.85% rests with the top ten. Sample: naive CD8+ T cells from blood, with Jurkat cell RNA spiked in. Subset of the sample: FACS-sorted CD8+CD4-CCR7+CD45RA+ naive T cells. The source is a human donor in good health. Some libraries in this study had Jurkat cell RNA spiked in.

The sample holds a few counts of this clonotype. A clone one base away is much larger, so this may be a read error. Lacking the conserved final phenylalanine or tryptophan, this CDR3 likely reflects a read error. The chain couples TRBV19 to TRBJ2-7; 10 nucleotides align to TRBD1. The germline V gene encodes CDR1 LNHDA and CDR2 SQIVND (reference sequence). The length of the CDR3 is 15 residues. The J segment lost 3 bases and the V segment lost 3 bases, leaving 5 bases of the junction unmatched. The CDR3 region is CASSIGGTGVYEQYS. DNA of the CDR3: TGTGCCAGTAGTATCGGAGGGACAGGGGTCTACGAGCAGTACTCC.

This clonotype was detected ten times or more. V gene TRBV20-1 combines with J gene TRBJ2-7; the D gene is possibly TRBD2 (6 bases). Germline V gene lookup returns CDR1 DFQATT and CDR2 SNEGSKA (reference sequence). Trimming cost V 2 bases and J 3 bases, with 14 bases left between them. The CDR3 has 14 amino acids. The CDR3 loop is CSARPLRGVYEQYF. The CDR3 DNA sequence: TGCAGTGCTAGACCACTGCGGGGAGTCTACGAGCAGTACTTC.

The chain combines TRBV4-1 with TRBJ2-1; the match to TRBD2 covers 8 bases. Germline CDR1 is MGHRA and CDR2 is YSYEKL. This CDR3 is 14 amino acids long. The V and J ends lost 6 bases and 7 bases, in that order; junction bases with no gene match: 8. The CDR3 loop reads CASSRVGGANEQFF. CDR3 in DNA: TGCGCCAGCAGTCGTGTCGGGGGGGCTAATGAGCAGTTCTTC.

This clonotype was found many times. The J gene is TRBJ2-7, the V gene TRBV20-1; 10 bases are shared with TRBD2. V lost 4 bases to trimming and J lost 4 bases; unmatched junction nucleotides: 7. CDR3 length equals 14 residues. CDR1 is DFQATT and CDR2 is SNEGSKA in the germline V gene (reference sequence). Written as DNA, the CDR3 is TGCAGTGCTATGTCGGCTAGCGGGGGTTACGAGCAGTACTTC. Its protein product is CSAMSASGGYEQYF.

This clonotype was detected a few times. This chain uses TRBV7-9 with TRBJ2-5, with D perhaps TRBD2 (6 bases). CDR1 is SEHNR and CDR2 is FQNEAQ in the germline V gene (reference sequence). V was clipped by 4 bases and J by 5 bases, with 14 bases between them. CDR3 length: 14 amino acids. The CDR3 nucleotides are TGTGCCAGCAGCTCCCCGACTAGTTTGGAGACCCAGTACTTC. Amino acid sequence: CASSSPTSLETQYF.

This clonotype has at least ten counts. The chain employs TRBV6-1 and TRBJ2-3; D is unresolved. CDR1 is MNHNS, CDR2 SASEGT, per germline. This CDR3 has 15 residues. The V gene lost 1 base and the J gene lost 2 bases, with 10 bases spanning the gap. CDR3: CASSEVLGYTDTQYF. CDR3 nucleotides: TGTGCCAGCAGTGAAGTGTTGGGGTACACAGATACGCAGTATTTT.

This clonotype was found many times. The genes are TRBV10-3 and TRBJ2-4; D possibly uses TRBD1 or TRBD2 (5 bases each). The germline V gene has CDR1 ENHRY and CDR2 SYGVKD. CDR3 length: 14 amino acids. Trimming took off 10 bases at V and 1 base at J, with 14 bases between the two ends. The DNA of the CDR3 is TGTGCCACAGCTCCCGAGGGGGCCAAAAACATTCAGTACTTC. Translating it yields CATAPEGAKNIQYF.

This clonotype was observed at least ten times. The V call is TRBV13, the J call TRBJ2-3; 13 bases match TRBD2. The germline V gene encodes CDR1 PRHDT and CDR2 FYEKMQ (reference sequence). V lost 4 bases, J lost 4 bases, and 5 bases stayed unmatched. This CDR3 region has 16 residues. CDR3: CASSSTSGRAADTQYF. In DNA, the CDR3 is TGTGCCAGCAGCTCTACTAGCGGGAGGGCCGCAGATACGCAGTATTTT.

This CDR3 reads CSAAESSGSYEQYF. The CDR3 DNA reads as TGCAGCGCTGCGGAGTCTAGCGGATCCTACGAGCAGTACTTC. The rearrangement joins TRBV29-1 to TRBJ2-7, with TRBD2 identical over 7 bases. Germline CDR1 reads SQVTM; CDR2 reads ANQGSEA. Trimming at V came to 7 bases and at J to 1 base, leaving 10 bases not matched to a gene. This CDR3 is 14 amino acids long.

This clonotype has a count of ten or more. The chain employs TRBV7-9 and TRBJ2-7; possible D gene TRBD1, 6 bases. CDR1 is SEHNR, CDR2 FQNEAQ, per germline (reference sequence). The CDR3 is made up of 14 amino acids. Trimming pared 1 base from V and 5 bases from J, leaving 12 bases between. The CDR3 DNA reads TGTGCCAGCAGCTTAGACGCAGGGGTCAACGAGCAGTACTTC. Translated, it gives CASSLDAGVNEQYF. Variable domain in full (rest from reference TRBV7-9 and TRBJ2-7): DTGVSQNPRHKITKRGQNVTFRCDPISEHNRLYWYRQTLGQGPEFLTYFQNEAQLEKSRLLSDRFSAERPKGSFSTLEIQRTEQGDSAMYLCASSLDAGVNEQYFGPGTRLTVT.

About this clonotype: Being one base from a much bigger clone, this may be a read error. V is TRBV2 and J is TRBJ2-7; D unclear. This CDR3 is 15 amino acids long. The V gene's germline CDR1 is SNHLY and CDR2 FYNNEI. The CDR3 DNA is TGTGCCAGCGGTGAAGCCGGCAGCTCCGTCTACGAGCAGTACTTC. This translates into CASGEAGSSVYEQYF.

The sample holds many counts of this clonotype. The V and J genes are TRBV12-3 or TRBV12-4 and TRBJ2-1; 7 bases agree with TRBD1. This CDR3 region has 17 residues. J lost 10 bases, V lost 2 bases, and 17 bases had no gene match. The CDR3 coding sequence is TGTGCCAGCAGTTTAATTTCAGTGACAGGGACCACCATCGAGCAGTTCTTC. It codes for CASSLISVTGTTIEQFF.

This clonotype was seen ten or more times. The genes are TRBV4-1 and TRBJ2-5, with D hard to call. This CDR3 has 15 amino acids. Trimming removed 1 base at V and 0 bases at J, with 9 bases between. Per the germline V gene, CDR1 is MGHRA and CDR2 is YSYEKL. The CDR3 sequence: CASSQAPQYQETQYF. CDR3 coding DNA: TGCGCCAGCAGCCAAGCCCCCCAGTACCAAGAGACCCAGTACTTC.